The clone carrying this T cell receptor (beta chain) has only a few counts. The antigen remains undetermined. This record belongs to a study of cytomegalovirus exposure and HLA in healthy donors. About the research overall: Of all 400 or so donors who were genotyped, roughly 81% belonged to the Caucasian-associated ancestry cluster. Findings of the study overall: Analysis performed later found roughly 17,000 TCR beta sequences associated with HLA alleles at 0.05 false discovery rate.

PCR was performed using 60 Vbeta and 13 Jbeta primers. Sequencing used immunoSEQ multiplex PCR; TCRdb keeps in-frame clones, though not all of them. The sample has fewer than 200,000 clones; around 68% are singletons. The TCR originated in a middle-aged man in good health and CMV-seronegative. The sequencing sample was made of PBMCs.

Here the CDR3 reads CASSHPGQGTFLGGYTF. The CDR3, as DNA: TGCGCCAGCAGCCACCCGGGACAGGGGACTTTCCTCGGCGGCTACACCTTC. V and J are TRBV4-1 and TRBJ1-2, with TRBD1 matching 10 bases. V was clipped by 3 bases and J by 8 bases; unmatched bases: 15. This CDR3 has 17 residues. Looked up from germline, CDR1 is MGHRA and CDR2 is YSYEKL.